The 14 T cell receptor beta chains below were found in one sample sequenced in a study of T cell changes during pregnancy in multiple sclerosis. Measured with immunoSEQ multiplex PCR; TCRdb has only the in-frame clones, and not every one. This table holds 70,000 or so clones, 92% found once. The source material was CD4+ T cells from peripheral blood mononuclear cells, sampled after pregnancy. These receptors all come from a female donor with multiple sclerosis, enrolled in a pregnancy study.

J is TRBJ1-1 and V is TRBV9; 12 bases fit TRBD1. The junction had 12 bases not matched to a gene; V was cut back by 2 bases and J by 4 bases. The CDR3 is made up of 18 amino acids. Germline V lookup: CDR1 SGDLS, CDR2 YYNGEE. Here the CDR3 DNA reads TGTGCCAGCAGCGTGAGCCCCTCCGGGACAGGGGGCTTCACTGAAGCTTTCTTT. Its translation is CASSVSPSGTGGFTEAFF.

The J gene is TRBJ2-2, the V gene TRBV9; 8 bases align to TRBD2. CDR1 SGDLS and CDR2 YYNGEE come from the germline V gene. The CDR3 spans 16 residues. The ends lost 4 bases at V and 1 base at J; junction bases unmatched: 6. In DNA form, the CDR3 reads TGTGCCAGCAGCCTTCACACTAGCGGGAACACCGGGGAGCTGTTTTTT. Translated: CASSLHTSGNTGELFF.

V is TRBV2 and J is TRBJ2-2; D is possibly TRBD1 (6 bases). The CDR3 sequence is 15 residues long. In germline, CDR1 is SNHLY, CDR2 FYNNEI. Trimming removed 4 bases from V and 4 bases from J, with 13 bases in between. The CDR3 is CASSVQGQSTGELFF. The CDR3 coding sequence is TGTGCCAGCAGTGTCCAGGGGCAGAGCACCGGGGAGCTGTTTTTT.

The chain links TRBV7-2 to TRBJ1-2, with D unresolved. Germline CDR1 reads SGHTA; CDR2 reads FQGNSA. This CDR3 comprises 15 residues. Trimming removed 2 bases at V and 0 bases at J, with 10 bases between. The CDR3 DNA is TGTGCCAGCAGCTTAATGAGGGTTCCTAACTATGGCTACACCTTC. Translated, it gives CASSLMRVPNYGYTF.

This clone appeared once. This CDR3 reads CASSLPPGQYTGELFF. In nucleotides, the CDR3 is TGCGCCAGCAGCCTCCCTCCGGGACAGTACACCGGGGAGCTGTTTTTT. The genes are TRBV5-1 and TRBJ2-2; TRBD1 agrees at 7 bases. This CDR3 contains 16 residues. Germline assignment: CDR1 SGHRS and CDR2 YFSETQ. Trimming removed 4 bases from V and 3 bases from J; junction bases left unmatched: 9.

The CDR3, as DNA: TGTGCCAGCAGCTCTTTGGGGGGGCCTGGAAACACCATATATTTT. Translating it yields CASSSLGGPGNTIYF. The J gene is TRBJ1-3, the V gene TRBV11-3; maybe TRBD1 (6 bases). The germline V and J ends were trimmed by 4 bases and 2 bases, with 12 bases remaining between them. The V gene's germline CDR1 is SGHNT and CDR2 YENEEA. The CDR3 spans 15 residues.

This chain connects TRBV20-1 to TRBJ2-6; D gene ambiguous. Germline CDR1 reads DFQATT; CDR2 reads SNEGSKA (reference sequence). The germline V and J ends were trimmed by 3 bases and 10 bases, with 7 bases remaining between them. The CDR3 is 11 amino acids. The CDR3 spells CSASLENVLTF. The CDR3, as DNA: TGCAGTGCTAGCCTGGAGAACGTCCTGACTTTC.

The rearrangement links TRBV11-2 to TRBJ1-1, with unresolved D. Trimming cost V 1 base and J 5 bases, with 14 bases left between them. The germline gives CDR1 SGHAT, CDR2 FQNNGV. CDR3 length: 15 residues. The CDR3 DNA sequence: TGTGCCAGCAGCTTAGGCGGCAGGCGGAGGACTGAAGCTTTCTTT. It codes for CASSLGGRRRTEAFF.

V usage is TRBV6-6 and J usage is TRBJ1-6; no clear D gene. Per germline, CDR1 MNHNY and CDR2 SVGAGI (reference sequence). V was pared by 5 bases and J by 3 bases, with 8 bases between. The CDR3 spans 14 residues. The CDR3 here is CASSATDYNSPLHF. DNA of the CDR3: TGTGCCAGCAGTGCCACAGACTATAATTCACCCCTCCACTTT.

The chain recombines TRBV6-5 with TRBJ1-2, with 9 nucleotides matching TRBD1. The CDR3 has 14 amino acids. CDR1 is MNHEY, CDR2 SVGAGI, per germline. V dropped 2 bases and J dropped 5; count of bases not matched to a gene: 3. The CDR3 reads CASSYGTGPYGYTF. The CDR3 DNA follows: TGTGCCAGCAGTTACGGGACAGGGCCTTATGGCTACACCTTC.

Here the CDR3 DNA reads TGTGCCACCAGCAGAGATGGGGGGCGGGCTAGCGGGGGCCAAGAGACCCAGTACTTC. Its translation: CATSRDGGRASGGQETQYF. This sequence joins TRBV15 and TRBJ2-5; 10 bases match TRBD2. The ends lost 0 bases at V and 1 base at J; junction bases unmatched: 11. The CDR3 is 19 amino acids. From germline, CDR1 is LNHNV and CDR2 YYDKDF (reference sequence).

The gene calls are TRBV28 and TRBJ1-5; D is unclear. The germline CDR1 and CDR2 sequences are MDHEN and SYDVKM. Trimming removed 7 bases from V and 6 bases from J, with 4 bases in between. The CDR3 is 10 amino acids. CDR3 DNA: TGTGCCAGCAATATTCAGCCCCAGCATTTT. Translated, it gives CASNIQPQHF. Full variable domain (outside the CDR3, taken from reference TRBV28 and TRBJ1-5): DVKVTQSSRYLVKRTGEKVFLECVQDMDHENMFWYRQDPGLGLRLIYFSYDVKMKEKGDIPEGYSVSREKKERFSLILESASTNQTSMYLCASNIQPQHFGDGTRLSIL.

The chain employs TRBV5-6 and TRBJ2-2; 9 bases align to TRBD2. The CDR3 consists of 16 residues. CDR1 is SGHDT and CDR2 is YYEEEE in the germline V gene. J lost 5 bases, V lost 2 bases, and 7 bases had no gene match. The CDR3 DNA reads TGTGCCAGCAGCTTCGACCGACTAGCGGTAACCGGGGAGCTGTTTTTT. Residues: CASSFDRLAVTGELFF.

CDR3 amino acids: CASTRDTTVSYEQYF. The CDR3, as DNA: TGTGCCAGCACCAGAGACACGACCGTCTCCTACGAGCAGTACTTC. The chain uses TRBV6-1 and TRBJ2-7; D is undetermined. The V gene's germline CDR1 is MNHNS and CDR2 SASEGT. The CDR3 has 15 amino acids. V was cut by 7 bases and J by 0 bases, with 16 bases left in between.